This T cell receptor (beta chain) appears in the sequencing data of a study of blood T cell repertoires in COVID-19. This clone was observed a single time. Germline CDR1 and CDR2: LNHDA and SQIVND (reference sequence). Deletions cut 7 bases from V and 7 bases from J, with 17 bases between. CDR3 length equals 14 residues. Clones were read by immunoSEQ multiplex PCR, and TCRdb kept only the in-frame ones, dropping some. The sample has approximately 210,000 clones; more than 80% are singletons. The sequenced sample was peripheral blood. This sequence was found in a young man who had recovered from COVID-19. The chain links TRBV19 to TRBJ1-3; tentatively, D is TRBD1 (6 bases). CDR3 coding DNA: TGTGCCAGTACCTCTAGGACAGAACCTAACACCATATATTTT. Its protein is CASTSRTEPNTIYF.